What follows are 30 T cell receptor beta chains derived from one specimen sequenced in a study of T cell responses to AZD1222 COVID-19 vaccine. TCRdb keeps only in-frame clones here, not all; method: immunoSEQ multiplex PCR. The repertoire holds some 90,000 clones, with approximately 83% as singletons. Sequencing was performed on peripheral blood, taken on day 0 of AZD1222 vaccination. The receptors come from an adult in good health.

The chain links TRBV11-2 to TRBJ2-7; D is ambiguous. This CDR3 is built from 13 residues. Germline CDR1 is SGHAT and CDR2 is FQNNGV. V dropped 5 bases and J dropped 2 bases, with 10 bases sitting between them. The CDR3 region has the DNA TGTGCCAGCAGCGTCGGAGAGGCCTACGAGCAGTACTTC. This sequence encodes CASSVGEAYEQYF. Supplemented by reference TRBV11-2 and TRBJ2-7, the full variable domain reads EAGVAQSPRYKIIEKRQSVAFWCNPISGHATLYWYQQILGQGPKLLIQFQNNGVVDDSQLPKDRFSAERLKGVDSTLKIQPAKLEDSAVYLCASSVGEAYEQYFGPGTRLTVT.

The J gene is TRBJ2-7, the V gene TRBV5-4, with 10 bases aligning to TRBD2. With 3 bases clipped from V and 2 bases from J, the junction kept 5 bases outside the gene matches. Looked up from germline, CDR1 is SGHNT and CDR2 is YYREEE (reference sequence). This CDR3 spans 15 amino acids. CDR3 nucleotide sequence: TGTGCCAGCAGCTCTCAGCGGGAGGGGGCCTACGAGCAGTACTTC. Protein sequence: CASSSQREGAYEQYF.

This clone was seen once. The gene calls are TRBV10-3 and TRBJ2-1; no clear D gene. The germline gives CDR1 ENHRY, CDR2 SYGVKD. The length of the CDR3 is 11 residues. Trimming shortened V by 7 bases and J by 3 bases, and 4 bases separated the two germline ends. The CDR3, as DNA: TGTGCCATCACCAACTACAATGAGCAGTTCTTC. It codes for CAITNYNEQFF.

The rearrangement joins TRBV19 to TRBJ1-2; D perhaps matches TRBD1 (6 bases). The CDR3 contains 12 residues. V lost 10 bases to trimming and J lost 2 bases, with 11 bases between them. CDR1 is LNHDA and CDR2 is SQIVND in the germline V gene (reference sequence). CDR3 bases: TGTGCCACCCCGGACAGAAACTATGGCTACACCTTC. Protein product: CATPDRNYGYTF. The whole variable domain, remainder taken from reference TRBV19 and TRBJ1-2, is DGGITQSPKYLFRKEGQNVTLSCEQNLNHDAMYWYRQDPGQGLRLIYYSQIVNDFQKGDIAEGYSVSREKKESFPLTVTSAQKNPTAFYLCATPDRNYGYTFGSGTRLTVV.

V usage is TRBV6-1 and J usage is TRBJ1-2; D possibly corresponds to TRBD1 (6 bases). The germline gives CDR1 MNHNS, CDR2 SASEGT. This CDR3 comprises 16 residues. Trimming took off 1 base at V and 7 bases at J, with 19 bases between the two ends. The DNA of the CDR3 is TGTGCCAGCAGTGAAGATCCTTCCGACAGGCTGGCTGGCTACACCTTC. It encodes CASSEDPSDRLAGYTF.

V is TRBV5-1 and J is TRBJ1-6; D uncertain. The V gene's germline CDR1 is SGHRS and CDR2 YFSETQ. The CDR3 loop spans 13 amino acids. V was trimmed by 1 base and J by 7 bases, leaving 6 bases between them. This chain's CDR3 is CASSLKQNSPLHF. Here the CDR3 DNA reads TGCGCCAGCAGCTTGAAGCAGAATTCACCCCTCCACTTT.

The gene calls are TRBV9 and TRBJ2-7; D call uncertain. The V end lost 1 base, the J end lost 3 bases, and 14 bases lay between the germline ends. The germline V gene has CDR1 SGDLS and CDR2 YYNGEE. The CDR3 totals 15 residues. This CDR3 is CASSVRPDPYYEQYF. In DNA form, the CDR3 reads TGTGCCAGCAGCGTACGTCCTGACCCGTACTACGAGCAGTACTTC. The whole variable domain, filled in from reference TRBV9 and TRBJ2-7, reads DSGVTQTPKHLITATGQRVTLRCSPRSGDLSVYWYQQSLDQGLQFLIQYYNGEERAKGNILERFSAQQFPDLHSELNLSSLELGDSALYFCASSVRPDPYYEQYFGPGTRLTVT.

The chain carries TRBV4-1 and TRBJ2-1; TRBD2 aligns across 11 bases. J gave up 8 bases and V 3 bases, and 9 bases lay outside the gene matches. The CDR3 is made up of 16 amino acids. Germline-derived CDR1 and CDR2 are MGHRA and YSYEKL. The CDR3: CASSHGRTSGRYEQFF. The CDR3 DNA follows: TGCGCCAGCAGCCATGGGAGGACTAGCGGGCGCTATGAGCAGTTCTTC.

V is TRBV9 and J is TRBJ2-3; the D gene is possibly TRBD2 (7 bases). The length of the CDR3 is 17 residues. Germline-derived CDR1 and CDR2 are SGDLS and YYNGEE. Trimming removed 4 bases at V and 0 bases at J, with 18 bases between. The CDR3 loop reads CASSRPGGETSTDTQYF. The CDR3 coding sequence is TGTGCCAGCAGCCGCCCGGGGGGCGAAACTAGCACAGATACGCAGTATTTT.

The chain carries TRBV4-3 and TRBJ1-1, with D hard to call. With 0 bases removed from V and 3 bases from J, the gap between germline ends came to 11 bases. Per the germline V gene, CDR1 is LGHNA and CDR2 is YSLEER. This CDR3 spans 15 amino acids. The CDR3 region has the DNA TGCGCCAGCAGCCAAGATAGGTGGGGTGACACTGAAGCTTTCTTT. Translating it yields CASSQDRWGDTEAFF.

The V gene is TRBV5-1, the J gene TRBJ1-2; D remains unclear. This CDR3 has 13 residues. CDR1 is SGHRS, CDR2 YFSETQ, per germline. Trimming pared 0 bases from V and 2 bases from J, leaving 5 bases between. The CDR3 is CASSLDTNYGYTF. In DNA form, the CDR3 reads TGCGCCAGCAGCTTGGATACCAACTATGGCTACACCTTC.

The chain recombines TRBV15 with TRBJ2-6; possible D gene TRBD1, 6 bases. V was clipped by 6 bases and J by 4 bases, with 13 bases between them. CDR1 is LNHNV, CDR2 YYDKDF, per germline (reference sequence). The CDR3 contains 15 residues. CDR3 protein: CATRLQGTGANVLTF. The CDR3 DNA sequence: TGTGCCACCAGACTCCAGGGGACCGGGGCCAACGTCCTGACTTTC.

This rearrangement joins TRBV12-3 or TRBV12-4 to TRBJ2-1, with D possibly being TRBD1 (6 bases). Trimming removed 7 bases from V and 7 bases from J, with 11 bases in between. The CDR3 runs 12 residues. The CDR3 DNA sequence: TGTGCCAGCACCAGGGGTGGGAATGAGCAGTTCTTC. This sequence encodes CASTRGGNEQFF.

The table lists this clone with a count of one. As DNA, the CDR3 is TGTGCCAGCAGCCCCCTCGGGACTGACAATGAGCAGTTCTTC. Translated: CASSPLGTDNEQFF. The chain recombines TRBV13 with TRBJ2-1, with a possible D match to TRBD2 (6 bases). The CDR3 covers 14 residues. Germline V gene lookup returns CDR1 PRHDT and CDR2 FYEKMQ (reference sequence). Trimming cost V 5 bases and J 5 bases, with 13 bases left between them. The variable domain in full, with the rest retrieved from reference TRBV13 and TRBJ2-1, is AAGVIQSPRHLIKEKRETATLKCYPIPRHDTVYWYQQGPGQDPQFLISFYEKMQSDKGSIPDRFSAQQFSDYHSELNMSSLELGDSALYFCASSPLGTDNEQFFGPGTRLTVL.

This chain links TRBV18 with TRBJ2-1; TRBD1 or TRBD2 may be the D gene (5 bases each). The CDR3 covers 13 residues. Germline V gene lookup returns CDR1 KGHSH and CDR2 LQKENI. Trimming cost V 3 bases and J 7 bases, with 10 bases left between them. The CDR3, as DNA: TGTGCCAGCTCACCGGGACGGGAAAATGAGCAGTTCTTC. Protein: CASSPGRENEQFF.

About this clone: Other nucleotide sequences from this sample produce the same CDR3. Here the CDR3 DNA reads TGTGCCACCAGCAGAGATCCCGGGGTGTCTGGAAACACCATATATTTT. Translating gives CATSRDPGVSGNTIYF. The chain recombines TRBV15 with TRBJ1-3; D unclear. CDR1 and CDR2 from the germline V gene are LNHNV and YYDKDF (reference sequence). This CDR3 spans 16 amino acids. The germline V and J ends were trimmed by 0 bases and 1 base, with 10 bases remaining between them.

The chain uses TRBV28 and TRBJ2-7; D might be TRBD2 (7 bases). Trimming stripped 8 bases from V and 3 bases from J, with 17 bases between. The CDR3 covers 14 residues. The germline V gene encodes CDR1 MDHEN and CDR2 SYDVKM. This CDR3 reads CASARGGGYYEQYF. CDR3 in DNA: TGTGCCAGCGCCCGGGGAGGGGGTTACTACGAGCAGTACTTC.

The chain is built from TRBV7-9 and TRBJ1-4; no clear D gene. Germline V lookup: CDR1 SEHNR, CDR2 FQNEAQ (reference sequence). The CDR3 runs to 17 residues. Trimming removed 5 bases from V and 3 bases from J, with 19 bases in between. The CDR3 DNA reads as TGTGCCAGCAGCCCCGATATTACGTCGGGGTCTAATGAAAAACTGTTTTTT. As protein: CASSPDITSGSNEKLFF.

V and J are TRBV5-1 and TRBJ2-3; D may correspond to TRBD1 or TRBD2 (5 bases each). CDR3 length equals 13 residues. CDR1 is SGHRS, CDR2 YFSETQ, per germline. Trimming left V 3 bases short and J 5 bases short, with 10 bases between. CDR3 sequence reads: CASSWDQLDTQYF. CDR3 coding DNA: TGCGCCAGCAGCTGGGACCAGTTAGATACGCAGTATTTT.

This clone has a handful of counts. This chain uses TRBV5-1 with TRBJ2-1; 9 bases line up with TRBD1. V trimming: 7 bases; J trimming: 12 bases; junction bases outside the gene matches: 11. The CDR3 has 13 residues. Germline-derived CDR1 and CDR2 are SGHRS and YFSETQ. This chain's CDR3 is CASGTGNEKGQFF. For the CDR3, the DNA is TGCGCCAGCGGGACAGGGAATGAGAAAGGGCAGTTCTTC.

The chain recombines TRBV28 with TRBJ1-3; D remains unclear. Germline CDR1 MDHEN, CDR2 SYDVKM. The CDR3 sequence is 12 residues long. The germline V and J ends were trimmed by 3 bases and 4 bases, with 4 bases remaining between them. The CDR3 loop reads CASSLEGNTIYF. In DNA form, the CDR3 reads TGTGCCAGCAGTTTGGAAGGAAACACCATATATTTT.

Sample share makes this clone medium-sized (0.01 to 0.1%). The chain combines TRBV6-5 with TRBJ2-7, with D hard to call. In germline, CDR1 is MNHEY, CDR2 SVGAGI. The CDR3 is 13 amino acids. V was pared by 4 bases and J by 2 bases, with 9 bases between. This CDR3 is CASSSTLTYEQYF. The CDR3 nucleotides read TGTGCCAGCAGTTCCACCCTTACCTACGAGCAGTACTTC.

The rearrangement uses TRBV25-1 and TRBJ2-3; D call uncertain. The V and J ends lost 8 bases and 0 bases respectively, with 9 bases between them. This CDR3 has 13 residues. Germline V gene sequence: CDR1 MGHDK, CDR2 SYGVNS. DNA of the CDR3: TGTGCCAGCCGCCTGGGGAGCACAGATACGCAGTATTTT. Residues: CASRLGSTDTQYF.

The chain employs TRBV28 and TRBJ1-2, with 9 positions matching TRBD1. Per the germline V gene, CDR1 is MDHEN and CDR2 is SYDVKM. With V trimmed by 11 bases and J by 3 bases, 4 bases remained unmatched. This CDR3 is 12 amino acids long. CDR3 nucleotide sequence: TGTGCCCTCGGACAGGGGCACTATGGCTACACCTTC. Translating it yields CALGQGHYGYTF.

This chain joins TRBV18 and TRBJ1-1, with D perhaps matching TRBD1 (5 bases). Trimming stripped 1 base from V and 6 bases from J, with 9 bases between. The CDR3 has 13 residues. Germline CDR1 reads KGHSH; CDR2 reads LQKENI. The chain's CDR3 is CASSPRAGSEAFF. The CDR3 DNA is TGTGCCAGCTCACCACGAGCAGGGTCTGAAGCTTTCTTT.

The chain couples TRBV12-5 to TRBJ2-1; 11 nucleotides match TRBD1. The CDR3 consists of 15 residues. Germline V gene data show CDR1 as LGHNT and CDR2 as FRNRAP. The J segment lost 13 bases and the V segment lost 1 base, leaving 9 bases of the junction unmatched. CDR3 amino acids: CASGLAPGQGDPQFF. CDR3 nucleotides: TGTGCTAGTGGTTTGGCCCCGGGACAGGGGGACCCCCAGTTCTTC.

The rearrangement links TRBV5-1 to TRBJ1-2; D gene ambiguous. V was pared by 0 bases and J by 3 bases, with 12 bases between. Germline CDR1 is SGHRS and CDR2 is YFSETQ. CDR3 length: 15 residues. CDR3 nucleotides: TGCGCCAGCAGCTTGGCCGGGATGGTAGACTATGGCTACACCTTC. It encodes CASSLAGMVDYGYTF.

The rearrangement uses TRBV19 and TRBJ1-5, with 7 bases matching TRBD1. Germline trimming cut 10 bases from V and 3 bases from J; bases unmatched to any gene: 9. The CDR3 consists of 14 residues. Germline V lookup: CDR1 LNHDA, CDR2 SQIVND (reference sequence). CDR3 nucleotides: TGTGCCACCTCCGACAGGGCCGCCAATCAGCCCCAGCATTTT. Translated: CATSDRAANQPQHF.

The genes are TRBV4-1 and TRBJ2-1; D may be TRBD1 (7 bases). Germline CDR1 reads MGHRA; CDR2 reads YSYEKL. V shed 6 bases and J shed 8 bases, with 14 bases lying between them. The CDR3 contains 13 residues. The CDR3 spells CASSRQGDYEQFF. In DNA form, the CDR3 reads TGCGCCAGCAGTCGTCAGGGGGACTATGAGCAGTTCTTC.

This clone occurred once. This chain's CDR3 is CASSQFGGNTIYF. CDR3 in DNA: TGCGCCAGCAGCCAATTCGGAGGAAACACCATATATTTT. The gene calls are TRBV4-1 and TRBJ1-3; no reliable D call. Germline assignment: CDR1 MGHRA and CDR2 YSYEKL. V lost 2 bases and J 4 bases, leaving 6 bases between the germline ends. This CDR3 has 13 amino acids.